This T cell receptor (beta chain) was recovered during a study of blood T cell repertoires in COVID-19. Study information: From the United States, Italy and Spain came samples of acute and convalescent COVID-19. T cells, B-cell-depleted T cells, or PBMCs supplied cDNA or gDNA.

The V gene end was trimmed by 1 base and the J gene end by 10 bases; junction bases not matched to a gene: 9. The CDR3 loop spans 16 amino acids. The germline V gene has CDR1 SGHTA and CDR2 FQGNSA. Authors' processing steps: How many nucleated cells were present was estimated from reference gene primer amplification. The repertoire was sequenced with immunoSEQ multiplex PCR; TCRdb's copy has only in-frame clones and lacks some. Clone size and the V and J calls come from that table; the DNA yielded D and trimming. The sample holds about 300,000 clones; around 85% are singletons and the top ten take over 1.3%.

This sequence joins TRBV7-2 and TRBJ1-6; TRBD1 aligns across 8 bases. This clonotype was sampled from a human donor with COVID-19, enrolled during active disease. The donor label of this sample is uncertain. Sample: peripheral blood. The CDR3 nucleotides read TGTGCCAGCAGCTTAGGATCGACAGGGGTGGAATCACCCCTCCACTTT. Its translation: CASSLGSTGVESPLHF. The variable domain in full, with the rest retrieved from reference TRBV7-2 and TRBJ1-6, is GAGVSQSPSNKVTEKGKDVELRCDPISGHTALYWYRQSLGQGLEFLIYFQGNSAPDKSGLPSDRFSAERTGGSVSTLTIQRTQQEDSAVYLCASSLGSTGVESPLHFGNGTRLTVT.